This T cell receptor (beta chain) was identified in a study of blood T cell repertoires in COVID-19. Background on the study: Italy, Spain and the United States were the sources of the convalescent and acute COVID-19 samples.

The CDR3 totals 14 residues. The germline V gene encodes CDR1 SGHRS and CDR2 YFSETQ. Trimming removed 3 bases at V and 2 bases at J, with 10 bases between. Authors' processing steps: Amplification of reference gene primers provided the estimated nucleated cell counts. Data came from immunoSEQ multiplex PCR; TCRdb stores just in-frame clones and leaves some out. The V and J calls and clone size were taken over from that table, and D and trimming were inferred from the DNA. The sample comprises some 200,000 clones, roughly nine tenths of which are singletons, and 0.6% to 1% rests with the top ten. The specimen sequenced was peripheral blood. The genes are TRBV5-1 and TRBJ2-3; tentatively, D is TRBD2 (5 bases). The receptor was derived from a woman aged 70 to 79 with acute or convalescent COVID-19. The CDR3 bases are TGCGCCAGCAGCTCTCTGACTAACACAGATACGCAGTATTTT. Residues: CASSSLTNTDTQYF.